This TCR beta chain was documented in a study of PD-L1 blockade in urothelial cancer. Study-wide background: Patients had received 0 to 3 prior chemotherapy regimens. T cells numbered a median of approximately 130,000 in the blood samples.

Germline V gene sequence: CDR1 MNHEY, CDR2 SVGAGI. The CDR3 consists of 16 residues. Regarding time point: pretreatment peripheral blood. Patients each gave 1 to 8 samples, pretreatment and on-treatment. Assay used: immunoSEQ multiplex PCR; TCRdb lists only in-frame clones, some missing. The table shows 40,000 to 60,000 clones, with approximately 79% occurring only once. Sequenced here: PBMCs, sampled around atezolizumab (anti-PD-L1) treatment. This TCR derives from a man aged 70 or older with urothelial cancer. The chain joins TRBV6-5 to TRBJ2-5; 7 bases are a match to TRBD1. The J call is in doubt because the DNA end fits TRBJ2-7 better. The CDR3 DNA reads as TGTGCCAGCAGTTACTCGTCTAGGGGGCCGGGCTACGAGCAGTACTTC. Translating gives CASSYSSRGPGYEQYF.